This entry lists 4 T cell receptor beta chains sequenced from one sample in a study of CD8+ T cells in alopecia areata. The sequencing template was cDNA reverse transcribed from extracted RNA. Method: immunoSEQ multiplex PCR; TCRdb's copy keeps in-frame clones and lacks some. This sample has about 220,000 clones, with about 57% found just once. Treatment: oral pan-JAK inhibitor, 5-10 mg twice daily. Sequenced material: CD4+ T cells sorted from blood, taken at week 4, from a patient treated with tofacitinib. These receptors came from a human donor with alopecia areata.

CDR3 nucleotide sequence: TGTGCCAGCAGTGAAGGGGTCAGGTTCTCACCCCTCCACTTT. Translated, it gives CASSEGVRFSPLHF. This chain links TRBV6-1 with TRBJ1-6; no definite D call. V was cut by 1 base and J by 10 bases, with 11 bases left in between. Germline CDR1 and CDR2: MNHNS and SASEGT. This CDR3 spans 14 amino acids.

This clone has a handful of counts. The chain joins TRBV7-2 to TRBJ1-1, with unresolved D. The germline V gene has CDR1 SGHTA and CDR2 FQGNSA. This CDR3 has 14 amino acids. V lost 5 bases and J 1 base, leaving 11 bases between the germline ends. The CDR3 protein is CASSPPRQNTEAFF. The DNA for the CDR3 is TGTGCCAGCAGCCCGCCCAGGCAGAACACTGAAGCTTTCTTT.

The V gene is TRBV7-8, the J gene TRBJ2-1, with TRBD1 matching over 9 bases. J lost 8 bases, V lost 1 base, and 12 bases had no gene match. CDR1 is SGHVS, CDR2 FQNEAQ, per germline. The CDR3 totals 17 residues. CDR3 sequence reads: CASSLGLFPTGGDEQFF. For the CDR3, the DNA is TGTGCCAGCAGCTTAGGTCTCTTCCCTACAGGGGGCGATGAGCAGTTCTTC.

This chain uses TRBV23-1 with TRBJ1-5, with D unclear. TRBV23-1 is reported as an ORF; its role is uncertain. Trimming removed 11 bases at V and 3 bases at J, with 14 bases between. The length of the CDR3 is 13 residues. In nucleotides, the CDR3 is TGCGCCCGAGTGGCACAGTACAATCAGCCCCAGCATTTT. It translates to CARVAQYNQPQHF.